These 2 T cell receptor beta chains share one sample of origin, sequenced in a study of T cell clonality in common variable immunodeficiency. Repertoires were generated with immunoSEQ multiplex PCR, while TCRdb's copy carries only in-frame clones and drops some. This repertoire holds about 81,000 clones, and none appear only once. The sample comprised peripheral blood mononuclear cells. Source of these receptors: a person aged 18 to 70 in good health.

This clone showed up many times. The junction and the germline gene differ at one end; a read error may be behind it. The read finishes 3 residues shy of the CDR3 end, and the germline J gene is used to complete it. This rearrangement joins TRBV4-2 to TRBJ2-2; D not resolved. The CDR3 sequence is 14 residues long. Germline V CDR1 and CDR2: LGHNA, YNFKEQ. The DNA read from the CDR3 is TGCGCCAGCAGCCAACTGGTGGGCCGCGGGGAG. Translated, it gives CASSQLVGRGE. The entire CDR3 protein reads CASSQLVGRGELFF.

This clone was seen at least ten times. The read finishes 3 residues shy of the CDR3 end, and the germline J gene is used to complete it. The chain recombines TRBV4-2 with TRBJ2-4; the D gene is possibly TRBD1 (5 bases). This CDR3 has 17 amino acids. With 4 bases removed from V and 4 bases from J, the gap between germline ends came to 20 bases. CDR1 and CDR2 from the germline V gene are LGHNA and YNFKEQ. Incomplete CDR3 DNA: TGTGCCAGCAGCCGCTTCCCGAGGACACTTGAAAAAAACATT. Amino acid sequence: CASSRFPRTLEKNI. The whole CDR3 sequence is CASSRFPRTLEKNIQYF.